A single TCR beta chain is shown here with its context. Assay used: immunoSEQ multiplex PCR; TCRdb lists only in-frame clones, some missing. The sample lists hundreds of thousands of clones; roughly 88% were seen once. The CDR3 runs 15 residues. CDR1 and CDR2 (germline): SGHTA, FQGTGA. Trimming took off 2 bases at V and 4 bases at J, with 12 bases between the two ends. Patients at the Seattle site were enrolled during active infection and followed longitudinally. The data belong to a study of blood T cell repertoires in COVID-19. Across the whole study: The United States, Italy and Spain supplied acute and convalescent COVID-19 samples. Nucleic acid was either cDNA or gDNA, and it came from T cells, B-cell-depleted T cells, or PBMCs.

This clonotype was obtained from a woman in her 70s with COVID-19, enrolled during active disease. The sequencing input was peripheral blood. The chain has TRBV7-3 and TRBJ2-1; tentatively, D is TRBD2 (6 bases). CDR3 residues: CASSLSGDSYNEQFF. The CDR3 region has the DNA TGTGCCAGCAGCTTATCGGGGGACTCGTACAATGAGCAGTTCTTC.